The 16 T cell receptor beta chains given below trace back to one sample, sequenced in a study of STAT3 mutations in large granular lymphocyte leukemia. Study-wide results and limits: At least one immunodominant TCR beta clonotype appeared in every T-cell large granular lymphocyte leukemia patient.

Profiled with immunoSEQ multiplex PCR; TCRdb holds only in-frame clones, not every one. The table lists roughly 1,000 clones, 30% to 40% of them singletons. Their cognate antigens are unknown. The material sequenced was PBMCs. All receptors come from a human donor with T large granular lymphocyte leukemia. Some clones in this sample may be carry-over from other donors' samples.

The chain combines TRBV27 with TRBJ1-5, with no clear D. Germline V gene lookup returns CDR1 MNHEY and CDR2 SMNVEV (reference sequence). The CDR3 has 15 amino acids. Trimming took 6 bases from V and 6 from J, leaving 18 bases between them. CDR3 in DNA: TGTGCCAGCAGAACCCTTTCCGGGAAAGGTCAGCCCCAGCATTTT. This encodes CASRTLSGKGQPQHF.

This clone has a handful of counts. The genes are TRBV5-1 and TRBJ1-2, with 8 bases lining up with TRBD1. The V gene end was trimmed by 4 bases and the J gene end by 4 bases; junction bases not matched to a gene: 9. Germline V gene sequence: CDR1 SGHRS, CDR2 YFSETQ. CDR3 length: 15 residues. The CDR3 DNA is TGCGCCAGCAGCGAGACAGGGGTGCAGGGCTATGGCTACACCTTC. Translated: CASSETGVQGYGYTF.

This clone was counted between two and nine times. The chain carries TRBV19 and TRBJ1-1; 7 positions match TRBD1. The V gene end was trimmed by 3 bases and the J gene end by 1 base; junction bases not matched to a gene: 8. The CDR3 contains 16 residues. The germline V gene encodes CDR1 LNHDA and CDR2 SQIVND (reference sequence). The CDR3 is CASSMTDRARNTEAFF. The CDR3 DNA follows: TGTGCCAGTAGTATGACAGACAGGGCACGGAACACTGAAGCTTTCTTT.

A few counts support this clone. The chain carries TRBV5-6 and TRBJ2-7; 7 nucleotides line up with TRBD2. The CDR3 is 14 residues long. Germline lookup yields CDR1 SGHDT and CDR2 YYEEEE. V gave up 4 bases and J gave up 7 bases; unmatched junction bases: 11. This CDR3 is CASSGTIATREQYF. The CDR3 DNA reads TGTGCCAGCAGCGGGACTATCGCAACGAGGGAGCAGTACTTC.

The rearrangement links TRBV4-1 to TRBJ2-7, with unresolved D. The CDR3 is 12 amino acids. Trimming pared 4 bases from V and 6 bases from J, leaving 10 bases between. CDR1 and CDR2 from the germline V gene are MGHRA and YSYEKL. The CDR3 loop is CASSLGPGEQYF. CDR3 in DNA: TGCGCCAGCAGCCTTGGACCGGGCGAGCAGTACTTC.

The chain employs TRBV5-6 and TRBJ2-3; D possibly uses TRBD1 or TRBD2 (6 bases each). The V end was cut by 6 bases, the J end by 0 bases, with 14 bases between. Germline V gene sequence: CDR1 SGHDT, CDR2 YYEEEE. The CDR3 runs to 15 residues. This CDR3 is CASTSEGGSTDTQYF. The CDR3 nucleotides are TGTGCCAGCACCTCAGAAGGGGGGAGCACAGATACGCAGTATTTT.

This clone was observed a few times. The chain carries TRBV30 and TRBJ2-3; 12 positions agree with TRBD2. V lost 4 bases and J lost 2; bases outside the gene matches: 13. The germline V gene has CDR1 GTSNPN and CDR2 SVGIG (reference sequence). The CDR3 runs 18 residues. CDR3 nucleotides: TGTGCCTGGAATTGGGCTAGCGGGAGGGTTGTAGCCACAGATACGCAGTATTTT. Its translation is CAWNWASGRVVATDTQYF.

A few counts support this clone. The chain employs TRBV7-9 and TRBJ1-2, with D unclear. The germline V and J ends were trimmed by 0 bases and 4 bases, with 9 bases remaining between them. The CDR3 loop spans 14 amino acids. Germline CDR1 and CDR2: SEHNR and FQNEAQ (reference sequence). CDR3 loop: CASSLAQPSYGYTF. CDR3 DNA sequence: TGTGCCAGCAGCTTAGCGCAGCCTTCCTATGGCTACACCTTC.

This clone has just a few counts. The CDR3 nucleotides are TGTGCCAGCAGCATTGGCGGGGGGGAGGAGGCTTTCTTT. Its protein product is CASSIGGGEEAFF. The chain employs TRBV5-4 and TRBJ1-1, with D possibly TRBD1 on 5 matching bases. Germline V gene sequence: CDR1 SGHNT, CDR2 YYREEE (reference sequence). The CDR3 is 13 residues long. V lost 4 bases, J lost 11 bases, and 18 bases lay in between.

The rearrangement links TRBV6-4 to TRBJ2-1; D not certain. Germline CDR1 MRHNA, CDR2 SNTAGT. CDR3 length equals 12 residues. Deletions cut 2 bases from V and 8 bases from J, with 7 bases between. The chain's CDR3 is CASSDRCDEQFF. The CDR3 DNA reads TGTGCCAGCAGTGACCGGTGCGATGAGCAGTTCTTC.

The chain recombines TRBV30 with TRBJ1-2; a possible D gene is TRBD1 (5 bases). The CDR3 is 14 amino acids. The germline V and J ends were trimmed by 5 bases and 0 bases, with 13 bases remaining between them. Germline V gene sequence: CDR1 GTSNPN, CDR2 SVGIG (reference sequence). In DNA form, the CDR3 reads TGTGCCTGGGCCCCCGGGGGGGCTAACTATGGCTACACCTTC. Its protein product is CAWAPGGANYGYTF.

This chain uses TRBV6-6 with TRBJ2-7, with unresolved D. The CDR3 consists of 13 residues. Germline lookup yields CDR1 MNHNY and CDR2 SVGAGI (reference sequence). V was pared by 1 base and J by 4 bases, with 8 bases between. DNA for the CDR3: TGTGCCAGCAGTTACTATGGGGAATACGAGCAGTACTTC. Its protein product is CASSYYGEYEQYF.

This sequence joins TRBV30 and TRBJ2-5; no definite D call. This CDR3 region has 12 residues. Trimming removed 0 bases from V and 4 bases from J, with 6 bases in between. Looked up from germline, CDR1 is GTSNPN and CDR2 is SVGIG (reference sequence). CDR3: CAWSVRGETQYF. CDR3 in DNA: TGTGCCTGGAGTGTTCGTGGAGAGACCCAGTACTTC. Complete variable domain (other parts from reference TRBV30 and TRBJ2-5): SQTIHQWPATLVQPVGSPLSLECTVEGTSNPNLYWYRQAAGRGLQLLFYSVGIGQISSEVPQNLSASRPQDRQFILSSKKLLLSDSGFYLCAWSVRGETQYFGPGTRLLVL.

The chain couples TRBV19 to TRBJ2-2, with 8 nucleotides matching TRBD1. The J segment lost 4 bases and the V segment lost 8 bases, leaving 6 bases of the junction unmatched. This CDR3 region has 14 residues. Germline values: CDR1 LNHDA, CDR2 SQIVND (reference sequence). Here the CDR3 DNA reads TGTGCCAGTCTGGACAGGGCTTTCACCGGGGAGCTGTTTTTT. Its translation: CASLDRAFTGELFF.

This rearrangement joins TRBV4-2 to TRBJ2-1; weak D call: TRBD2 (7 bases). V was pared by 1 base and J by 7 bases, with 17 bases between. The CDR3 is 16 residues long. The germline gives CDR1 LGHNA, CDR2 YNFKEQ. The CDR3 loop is CASSQVERGGENEQFF. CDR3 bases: TGTGCCAGCAGCCAAGTCGAGAGGGGGGGAGAAAATGAGCAGTTCTTC.

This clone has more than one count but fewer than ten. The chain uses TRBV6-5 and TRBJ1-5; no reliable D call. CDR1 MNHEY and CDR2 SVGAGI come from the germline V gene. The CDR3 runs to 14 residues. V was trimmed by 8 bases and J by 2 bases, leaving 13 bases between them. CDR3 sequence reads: CASSPTMGNQPQHF. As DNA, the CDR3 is TGTGCCAGCTCCCCCACTATGGGCAATCAGCCCCAGCATTTT.